This T cell receptor (beta chain) was documented in a study of vaccination and CD4 T cells after COVID-19 (dated by TCRdb to between 2021 and 2024). Background on the whole study: Every convalescent patient had a positive nasal swab PCR test for SARS-CoV-2, with mild disease in eight to ten patients and severe disease in one. In the convalescent cohort there were six males and four females, among whom were two Hispanic individuals, seven Caucasians, two Asians and one multiracial person. Two doses of either the Pfizer-BioNTech BNT162b2 vaccine (n=8) or the Moderna mRNA-1273 vaccine (n=2) were administered to participants. Post-COVID blood samples were collected from convalescent patients a median of roughly 100 days after diagnosis, with a range of about 35 to 170 days. Post-vaccine blood samples were taken a median of roughly 72 days after the second vaccine dose, with a range of roughly 14 to 250 days. For stimulating the cultures, overlapping spike peptide pools were used, derived from SARS-CoV-2 as well as from the common cold coronaviruses HCoV-NL63, HCoV-OC43 and HCoV-229E. Control cultures used a CEFX viral epitope pool as positive control, an HIV-1 Nef peptide pool as negative control, or no peptide. The spike-specific CD4+ TCR repertoire was compared before and after mRNA vaccination in approximately ten COVID-19 convalescent patients and a handful of infection-naive healthy vaccine recipients. Overall study outcomes, separate from this receptor: Among the post-vaccine SARS-CoV-2-reactive clones in convalescent patients, a median 86.3% showed up only after vaccination, which suggests vaccine-specific priming. Only a relatively small number of convalescent patients were included in the study, and early timepoints following natural infection were not analyzed. Of the vaccine-specific clones in convalescent patients, 304 of 307, or nearly all, reacted only to SARS-CoV-2 spike and did not cross-react with common cold coronaviruses. An increase in the median number of SARS-CoV-2-reactive clonotypes from 21 after infection to some 38 after vaccination was observed, but the change was not found to be significant.

What this sample's treatment or condition label stands for: 10-day PBMC culture with coronavirus spike peptide pools or control peptides (ViraFEST assay). The ViraFEST assay, used in the study, expanded antigen-specific T cells with peptide pools and then identified the expanded clonotypes through TCR sequencing. The convalescent patients' positive SARS-CoV-2 PCR tests were from March to December 2020, which was before the Alpha, Beta and Delta variants emerged in the United States. Each well held under 2.5 million PBMCs cultured in IMDM containing about 5% human AB serum and 10 IU/ml IL-2, with 10 ug/ml peptide pools added. Half of the culture medium was replaced with fresh IL-2-containing medium on days 3 and 7. CD4+ T cells were isolated after about 10 days of culture through negative selection using the EasySep CD4+ T cell isolation kit. PBMCs were separated from whole blood using Ficoll-Paque Plus gradient centrifugation and then either used fresh or cryopreserved at -140C. Each culture condition was generally run in triplicate wells.

The library was generated by PCR. At the Johns Hopkins FTIC core, DNA from the cultured CD4+ T cells underwent TCR sequencing with the Oncomine TCR Beta short-read assay. The QIAamp micro DNA kit was used to extract genomic DNA from the cultured CD4+ T cells. Oncomine TCR Beta libraries from cultured CD4+ T cells were pooled using unique dual indexes and sequenced on an Illumina iSeq 100. As for the original processing: Non-productive sequences were filtered out, and CDR3s that did not start with C, did not end with F or W, or were shorter than 7 amino acids were discarded. The MANAFEST web application was used to identify antigen-specific clonotypes by comparing peptide-stimulated wells against reference wells and other culture wells. For a clone to be called positive, the clone needed an FDR below 0.05, an odds ratio above 5, and a productive frequency above 0.1% in at least two of three replicate wells. Clonotypes that were significantly expanded in both SARS-CoV-2 spike wells and at least one common cold coronavirus spike condition were defined as cross-reactive. Similarity between CDR3 sequences was evaluated in R version 3.6.1 using Levenshtein distances (stringdist) and unrooted phylogenetic trees (ape). Using fastp at Q25 and MiXCR, TCRdb reprocessed the public reads and kept productive beta chains. Rows are combined by CDR3 protein, so each entry shows the most common genes and DNA. The V and J calls were not made by the authors but by TCRdb's processing. The sample table contains around 20,000 distinct CDR3 sequences; only one count was recorded for around 42% of them. The ten largest clones take up around 13% of the sample.

The trim is 0 bases for V and 4 bases for J, with a gap of 16 bases between the germline ends. The CDR3, cysteine through phenylalanine, is 16 amino acids long. Only the CDR3 region is kept as DNA, spanning 48 bases read in frame from base 1. As encoded in the germline V gene (reference sequence), CDR1 is LNHDA while CDR2 is SQIVND. This clonotype was counted only a few times. What antigen it recognizes has not been identified. No clone much larger than this one lies a single base away; base qualities are absent. The sequencing sample was made of CD4+ T cells from blood, cultured in vitro. This receptor was identified in a human donor who had recovered from COVID-19. The V and J genes are TRBV19 and TRBJ2-7; the D gene is perhaps TRBD1, on 7 matching bases. The DNA reads as follows: TGTGCCAGTAGTATAGATGGTGGAGGGGGCACGTACGAGCAGTACTTC. This gives the protein CASSIDGGGGTYEQYF.